This T cell receptor (beta chain) derives from a study of shared clonotypes between healthy human individuals. General observations from the study: Exclusively blood specimens were collected; tissue repertoires likely differ.

V was shortened by 0 bases and J by 10 bases, with 13 bases between the two germline ends. CDR1 is MDHEN and CDR2 is SYDVKM in the germline V gene. The CDR3 loop spans 14 amino acids. With ten immunoSEQ deep assay plates, unsorted PBMC DNA underwent sequencing. Assay used: immunoSEQ multiplex PCR; TCRdb lists only in-frame clones, some missing. The sample lists some 510,000 clones; approximately 79% were seen once. Regarding this clone: Antigen unknown.

The sample comprised PBMCs. The V and J genes are TRBV28 and TRBJ1-5; weak D call: TRBD1 (5 bases). The receptor's source is a woman aged 40-49 years in good health. Some clones in this sample may be carry-over from other donors' samples. CDR3 amino acids: CASSLWELGLPQHF. The CDR3 DNA reads as TGTGCCAGCAGTTTATGGGAGTTGGGGCTCCCCCAGCATTTT.